This entry features one T cell receptor (beta chain) sequence. This record belongs to a study of control samples from healthy donors and cancer patients. Profiling relied on immunoSEQ multiplex PCR, and the TCRdb table lists in-frame clones only, not all of them. Of around 130,000 clones in the sample, roughly 89% were seen once. CDR1 SGHTA and CDR2 FQGNSA come from the germline V gene. Trimming took off 2 bases at V and 9 bases at J, with 11 bases between the two ends. The CDR3 is made up of 13 amino acids. The sample consisted of PBMCs. The source is a man aged 50 to 60 with head and neck cancer. The V call is TRBV7-2, the J call TRBJ2-1; the D is unclear. CDR3: CASSLYSPGEQFF. The CDR3, as DNA: TGTGCCAGCAGCTTATACAGCCCCGGTGAGCAGTTCTTC.